This T cell receptor beta chain is from a study of cytomegalovirus exposure and HLA in healthy donors. Concerning this clone itself: The target antigen is unknown.

Study results and caveats: For presence/absence analyses, sequencing depth was assumed to be roughly uniform across donors.

V dropped 2 bases and J dropped 6 bases, with 7 bases sitting between them. The CDR3 is made up of 13 amino acids. CDR1 and CDR2 from the germline V gene are SGHTA and FQGNSA. The PCR contained 60 Vbeta and 13 Jbeta primers. TCRdb's copy holds only in-frame clones and misses some; the assay was immunoSEQ multiplex PCR. In the table there are tens of thousands of clones, 71% of which are singletons. The receptor comes from a man in his forties or fifties in good health and CMV-seropositive. The chain couples TRBV7-2 to TRBJ2-2; maybe TRBD2 (6 bases). The sample was PBMCs. CDR3 protein: CASSLRLAGELFF. For the CDR3, the DNA is TGTGCCAGCAGCTTAAGACTAGCCGGGGAGCTGTTTTTT.